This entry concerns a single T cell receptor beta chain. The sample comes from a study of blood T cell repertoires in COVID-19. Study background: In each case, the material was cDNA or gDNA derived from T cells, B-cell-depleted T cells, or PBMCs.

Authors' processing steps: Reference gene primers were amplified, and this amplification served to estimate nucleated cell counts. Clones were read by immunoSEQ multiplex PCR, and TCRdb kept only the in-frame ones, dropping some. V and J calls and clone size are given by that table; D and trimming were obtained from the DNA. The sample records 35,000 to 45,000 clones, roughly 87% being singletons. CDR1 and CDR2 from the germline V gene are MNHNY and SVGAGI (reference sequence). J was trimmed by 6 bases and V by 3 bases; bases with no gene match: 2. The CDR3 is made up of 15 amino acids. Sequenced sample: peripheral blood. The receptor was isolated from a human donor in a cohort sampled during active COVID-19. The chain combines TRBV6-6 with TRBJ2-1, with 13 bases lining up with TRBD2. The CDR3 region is CASSYGLAGANEQFF. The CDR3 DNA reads TGTGCCAGCAGTTATGGACTAGCGGGAGCCAATGAGCAGTTCTTC.